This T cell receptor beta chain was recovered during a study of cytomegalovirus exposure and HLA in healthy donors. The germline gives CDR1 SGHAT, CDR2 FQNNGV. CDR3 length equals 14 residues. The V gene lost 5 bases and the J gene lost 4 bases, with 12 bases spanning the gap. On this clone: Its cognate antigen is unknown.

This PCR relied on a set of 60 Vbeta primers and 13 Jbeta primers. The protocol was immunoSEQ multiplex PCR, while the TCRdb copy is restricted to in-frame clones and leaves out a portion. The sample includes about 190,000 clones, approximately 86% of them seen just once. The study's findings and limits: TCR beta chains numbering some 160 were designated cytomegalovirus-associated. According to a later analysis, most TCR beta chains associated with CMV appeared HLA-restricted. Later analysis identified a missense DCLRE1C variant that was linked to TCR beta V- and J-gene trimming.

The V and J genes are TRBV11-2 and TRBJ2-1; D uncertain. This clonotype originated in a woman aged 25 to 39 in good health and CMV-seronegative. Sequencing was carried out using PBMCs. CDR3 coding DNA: TGTGCCAGCAGCCCTCCGGTTGCTTACAATGAGCAGTTCTTC. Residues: CASSPPVAYNEQFF.